These T cell receptor beta chains were read from a single sample in a study of T cell repertoires in cytomegalovirus infection. Antigens of these TCRs are unknown. TCRdb itself ran the reads through MiXCR, one entry per CDR3 protein. The data show hundreds of thousands of distinct CDR3 sequences, under 40% seen once. This specimen consisted of cultured CD8+ T cells from PBMCs, obtained from culture after CMV antigen stimulation. Receptor source: a human donor in good health (CMV status not recorded). Some clones in this sample may be carry-over from other donors' samples. The CDR3 runs from the conserved cysteine through the conserved F or W. D genes are given only for firm matches. Clone size is given for some rows only: seen once, a few or many times, or a class if the clone is expanded.

>NA|TRBV20-1|TRBJ1-2|NA
CSARGQALFWGYTF
TGCAGTGCTAGAGGACAGGCCCTCTTTTGGGGCTACACCTTC
>NA|TRBV7-6|TRBJ1-1|many
CASSLATVGPSTEAFF
TGTGCCAGCAGCTTAGCCACAGTGGGGCCGAGCACTGAAGCTTTCTTT
>TRBD2|TRBV6-2/TRBV6-3|TRBJ2-5|few
CASSYSELAGAETQYF
TGTGCCAGCAGTTACTCGGAACTAGCGGGGGCAGAGACCCAGTACTTC
>NA|TRBV15|TRBJ1-4|NA
CATSNEGEEEKLFF
TGTGCCACCAGCAACGAAGGGGAGGAGGAAAAACTGTTTTTT
>NA|TRBV7-9|TRBJ2-3|few
CASSLARGPTDTQYF
TGTGCCAGCAGCTTAGCGCGGGGGCCCACAGATACGCAGTATTTT
>NA|TRBV27|TRBJ2-7|few
CASSTPWGDEQYF
TGTGCCAGCAGTACCCCCTGGGGTGACGAGCAGTACTTC
>TRBD1|TRBV6-1|TRBJ1-6|NA
CANTGGRSPLHF
TGTGCCAACACAGGGGGACGGTCACCCCTCCACTTT
>NA|TRBV5-1|TRBJ2-6|NA
CASSLYQGSLSGANVLTF
TGCGCCAGCAGCTTGTATCAGGGGAGCTTGTCTGGGGCCAACGTCCTGACTTTC
>TRBD1|TRBV7-9|TRBJ1-5|NA
CAIGGGGQPQHF
TGTGCAATAGGGGGCGGTGGTCAGCCCCAGCATTTT
>NA|TRBV7-9|TRBJ1-3|few
CASSFPNEPLPGSGNTIYF
TGTGCCAGCAGCTTCCCGAACGAACCGCTACCGGGCTCTGGAAACACCATATATTTT
>NA|TRBV9|TRBJ2-5|few
CASSVEGVAQETQYF
TGTGCCAGCAGCGTAGAGGGGGTGGCCCAAGAGACCCAGTACTTC
>TRBD1|TRBV5-6|TRBJ1-5|few
CASSLKQGSNQPQHF
TGTGCCAGCAGCTTAAAACAGGGGAGCAATCAGCCCCAGCATTTT
>NA|TRBV6-2/TRBV6-3|TRBJ2-7|NA
CASSYTLYEQYF
TGTGCCAGCAGTTATACCCTCTACGAGCAGTACTTC
>NA|TRBV3-1|TRBJ1-1|once
CASSQGLQVEPEAFF
TGTGCCAGCAGCCAGGGACTCCAGGTAGAGCCTGAAGCTTTCTTT
>NA|TRBV19|TRBJ1-4|NA
CASSMMGQGVGNEKLFF
TGTGCCAGTAGTATGATGGGGCAGGGCGTCGGTAATGAAAAACTGTTTTTT
>NA|TRBV7-9|TRBJ2-1|NA
CASSLVQISYNEQFF
TGTGCCAGCAGCTTAGTTCAGATTAGTTACAATGAGCAGTTCTTC
>TRBD1|TRBV19|TRBJ2-2|NA
CASSIIEDRGTGELFF
TGTGCCAGTAGTATAATCGAGGACAGGGGTACCGGGGAGCTGTTTTTT
>TRBD1|TRBV27|TRBJ2-3|NA
CASSLLRTGGASAQYF
TGTGCCAGCAGTTTATTACGGACAGGGGGCGCTTCTGCGCAGTATTTT
>NA|TRBV6-8|TRBJ2-2|NA
CVSSYSAQGDTGELFF
TGTGTCAGCAGTTACTCGGCCCAGGGAGACACCGGGGAGCTGTTTTTT
>TRBD2|TRBV27|TRBJ2-3|few
CASSFPSGGADTQYF
TGTGCCAGCAGTTTCCCCAGCGGGGGGGCAGATACGCAGTATTTT
>TRBD2|TRBV12-3/TRBV12-4|TRBJ2-2|NA
CASSLGLAGVTGELFF
TGTGCCAGCAGTTTGGGACTAGCGGGGGTTACCGGGGAGCTGTTTTTT
>TRBD2|TRBV11-2|TRBJ2-1|NA
CASSLVSGGFRGEQFF
TGTGCCAGCAGCTTAGTTAGCGGGGGGTTCCGTGGTGAGCAGTTCTTC
>NA|TRBV7-4|TRBJ2-1|NA
CVSVPGDGGHNEQFF
TGTGTCAGCGTCCCAGGGGACGGTGGACACAATGAGCAGTTCTTC
>NA|TRBV6-8|TRBJ1-1|NA
CASSWDTEYAEAFF
TGTGCCAGCAGCTGGGACACGGAATATGCTGAAGCTTTCTTT
>NA|TRBV6-6|TRBJ1-2|NA
CASNAGKDGYTF
TGTGCCAGCAACGCAGGGAAGGATGGCTACACCTTC
>NA|TRBV28|TRBJ2-7|NA
CASSLDGALEQYF
TGTGCCAGCAGCCTAGATGGAGCTCTGGAGCAGTACTTC
>TRBD2|TRBV20-1|TRBJ2-3|NA
CSVSKRGRITDTQYF
TGCAGTGTTAGTAAGCGGGGGCGCATTACAGATACGCAGTATTTT
>TRBD1|TRBV27|TRBJ2-1|NA
CTSSWGQGAANEQFF
TGTACCAGCAGCTGGGGACAGGGGGCGGCCAATGAGCAGTTCTTC
>NA|TRBV7-2|TRBJ1-2|many
CASSLILSGNYGYTF
TGTGCCAGCAGCTTAATACTTTCTGGGAACTATGGCTACACCTTC
>NA|TRBV27|TRBJ2-1|NA
CASSPLEDRKNEQFF
TGTGCCAGCAGTCCTTTGGAGGACAGAAAAAATGAGCAGTTCTTC
>TRBD2|TRBV19|TRBJ2-2|NA
CASSMGGLVLHTGELFF
TGTGCCAGTAGTATGGGGGGACTAGTTCTTCACACCGGGGAGCTGTTTTTT
>NA|TRBV5-5|TRBJ2-3|many
CASSQDYYTQYF
TGTGCCAGCAGCCAGGACTATTATACGCAGTATTTT
>NA|TRBV7-2|TRBJ1-2|many
CASRFWEYGYTF
TGTGCCAGCAGATTTTGGGAGTATGGCTACACCTTC
>NA|TRBV6-6|TRBJ1-1|NA
CASSYPWSSRRAEAFF
TGTGCCAGCAGTTACCCATGGAGTAGCAGGAGGGCTGAAGCTTTCTTT
>NA|TRBV9|TRBJ1-6|NA
CASSVGTSSYNSPLHF
TGTGCCAGCAGCGTCGGCACGAGCTCCTATAATTCACCCCTCCACTTT
>TRBD1|TRBV4-1|TRBJ1-2|NA
CASSQVGTGAVANYGYTF
TGCGCCAGCAGCCAAGTCGGGACAGGGGCCGTAGCTAACTATGGCTACACCTTC
>NA|TRBV11-3|TRBJ2-3|NA
CASSPHGREADTQYF
TGTGCCAGCAGCCCCCACGGTAGAGAGGCAGATACGCAGTATTTT